These 27 T cell receptor beta chains were sequenced from one sample in a study of neurological immune-mediated disorders. Time point given: longitudinal time-point 1 (baseline). TCRdb reanalysed the 5' RACE reads using MiXCR and keeps one entry per CDR3 protein. Here the sample spans 71,000 or so distinct CDR3 sequences, roughly an eighth being singletons. The material sequenced was PBMCs. The origin of the receptors is a female donor with HTLV-1-associated myelopathy (HAM/TSP).

Many counts were recorded for this clonotype. The V call is TRBV5-1, the J call TRBJ2-2; D not certain. Trimming shortened V by 4 bases and J by 4 bases, and 14 bases separated the two germline ends. The germline gives CDR1 SGHRS, CDR2 YFSETQ. The CDR3 length is 15 residues. CDR3 sequence reads: CASSGTVVATGELFF. CDR3 nucleotide sequence: TGCGCCAGCAGCGGTACGGTGGTGGCCACCGGGGAGCTGTTTTTT. The whole variable domain, filled in from reference TRBV5-1 and TRBJ2-2, reads KAGVTQTPRYLIKTRGQQVTLSCSPISGHRSVSWYQQTPGQGLQFLFEYFSETQRNKGNFPGRFSGRQFSNSRSEMNVSTLELGDSALYLCASSGTVVATGELFFGEGSRLTVL.

This clonotype was detected ten times or more. This chain links TRBV12-3 or TRBV12-4 with TRBJ2-3; the D call may be TRBD1 or TRBD2 (5 bases each). The V and J ends lost 6 bases and 3 bases respectively, with 13 bases between them. The length of the CDR3 is 14 residues. CDR3 DNA sequence: TGTGCCAGCAGCACGGACGGGGCGACAGATACGCAGTATTTT. It translates to CASSTDGATDTQYF.

The sample holds many counts of this clonotype. V usage is TRBV9 and J usage is TRBJ2-7; perhaps TRBD1 as D (5 bases). Deletions cut 1 base from V and 3 bases from J, with 8 bases between. Germline CDR1 is SGDLS and CDR2 is YYNGEE. This CDR3 comprises 13 residues. The DNA for the CDR3 is TGTGCCAGCAGCGTAAATCAGGGCTACGAGCAGTACTTC. This encodes CASSVNQGYEQYF.

The V gene is TRBV25-1, the J gene TRBJ2-3, with D unresolved. Trimming left V 7 bases short and J 6 bases short, with 14 bases between. The CDR3 covers 13 residues. Per germline, CDR1 MGHDK and CDR2 SYGVNS. DNA for the CDR3: TGTGCCAGCAAGGTCTACGGAGAGGATACGCAGTATTTT. Translation gives CASKVYGEDTQYF. The full variable domain, completed using reference TRBV25-1 and TRBJ2-3, is EADIYQTPRYLVIGTGKKITLECSQTMGHDKMYWYQQDPGMELHLIHYSYGVNSTEKGDLSSESTVSRIRTEHFPLTLESARPSHTSQYLCASKVYGEDTQYFGPGTRLTVL.

The table lists this clonotype with many counts. This chain links TRBV28 with TRBJ1-2; D is unclear. The length of the CDR3 is 11 residues. The germline CDR1 and CDR2 sequences are MDHEN and SYDVKM. V was pared by 7 bases and J by 3 bases, with 6 bases between. The CDR3 DNA reads as TGTGCCAGCACCGGGGACTATGGCTACACCTTC. Translated, it gives CASTGDYGYTF.

This clonotype was seen ten or more times. The gene calls are TRBV3-1 and TRBJ2-7, with 8 bases matching TRBD2. Germline values: CDR1 LGHDT, CDR2 YNNKEL (reference sequence). The CDR3 contains 13 residues. V was pared by 4 bases and J by 4 bases, with 3 bases of the junction left unmatched. CDR3 region: CASSPGLGYEQYF. CDR3 coding DNA: TGTGCCAGCAGCCCGGGACTAGGGTACGAGCAGTACTTC.

Comments on this clonotype: A much larger clone lies one base from this, so it may be a read error. The V call is TRBV6-1, the J call TRBJ1-4, with D perhaps TRBD1 (5 bases). Germline CDR1 reads MNHNS; CDR2 reads SASEGT. The CDR3 totals 15 residues. CDR3 sequence reads: CAISAGRGGNEKLFF. CDR3 nucleotides: TGTGCCATCAGTGCGGGACGGGGGGGAAATGAAAAACTGTTTTTT.

This clonotype was counted many times. CDR3 in amino acids: CASSWRTDHNEQFF. For the CDR3, the DNA is TGTGCCAGCAGCTGGAGGACAGACCACAATGAGCAGTTCTTC. The rearrangement uses TRBV5-5 and TRBJ2-1; tentative D call: TRBD1 (6 bases). CDR1 and CDR2 (germline): SGHKS, YYEKEE (reference sequence). V shed 3 bases and J shed 5 bases, with 12 bases lying between them. This CDR3 has 14 amino acids.

With regard to this clonotype: This could be a read error, since a much larger clone is one nucleotide away. The chain links TRBV20-1 to TRBJ2-2; D is perhaps TRBD1 or TRBD2 (5 bases each). Per the germline V gene, CDR1 is DFQATT and CDR2 is SNEGSKA (reference sequence). The V end lost 7 bases, the J end lost 2 bases, and 14 bases lay between the germline ends. The CDR3 loop spans 14 amino acids. The CDR3 region has the DNA TGCAGTGGATGTGACGGGGCAAACACCGGGGAGCTGTTTTTT. The encoded protein is CSGCDGANTGELFF.

V is TRBV5-1 and J is TRBJ2-7; 8 positions agree with TRBD1. The CDR3 consists of 13 residues. V trimming: 5 bases; J trimming: 3 bases; junction bases outside the gene matches: 4. Germline V gives CDR1 SGHRS, CDR2 YFSETQ. CDR3 sequence reads: CASRVDRDYEQYF. DNA for the CDR3: TGCGCCAGCAGGGTGGACAGGGACTACGAGCAGTACTTC. The whole variable domain, filled in from reference TRBV5-1 and TRBJ2-7, reads KAGVTQTPRYLIKTRGQQVTLSCSPISGHRSVSWYQQTPGQGLQFLFEYFSETQRNKGNFPGRFSGRQFSNSRSEMNVSTLELGDSALYLCASRVDRDYEQYFGPGTRLTVT.

V and J are TRBV20-1 and TRBJ2-1; possible D gene TRBD2, 6 bases. The V end was cut by 6 bases, the J end by 0 bases, with 15 bases between. CDR1 DFQATT and CDR2 SNEGSKA come from the germline V gene (reference sequence). The CDR3 extends over 15 amino acids. The CDR3 loop is CSASRDSISYNEQFF. DNA for the CDR3: TGCAGTGCCTCACGGGACTCTATCTCCTACAATGAGCAGTTCTTC.

This clonotype has just a few counts. The gene calls are TRBV5-1 and TRBJ2-3; 8 bases line up with TRBD2. The V gene end was trimmed by 2 bases and the J gene end by 10 bases; junction bases not matched to a gene: 18. CDR3 length: 17 residues. Germline V gene data show CDR1 as SGHRS and CDR2 as YFSETQ. CDR3 DNA sequence: TGCGCCAGCAGCTTTAGCCCAGCGGGGGAACTGCCCATCGCGCAGTATTTT. Its translation: CASSFSPAGELPIAQYF.

The chain has TRBV28 and TRBJ2-1; no reliable D call. The CDR3 runs to 18 residues. Germline CDR1 MDHEN, CDR2 SYDVKM. V lost 3 bases to trimming and J lost 5 bases, with 23 bases between them. The CDR3 reads CASSFTPAEAILHNEQFF. The CDR3, as DNA: TGTGCCAGCAGTTTCACACCCGCAGAGGCTATTCTGCACAATGAGCAGTTCTTC.

The J gene is TRBJ1-1, the V gene TRBV5-5; no firm D call. This CDR3 is 16 amino acids long. The germline gives CDR1 SGHKS, CDR2 YYEKEE (reference sequence). The V end lost 0 bases, the J end lost 1 base, and 13 bases lay between the germline ends. The CDR3 loop reads CASSLERPSRNTEAFF. DNA for the CDR3: TGTGCCAGCAGCTTGGAACGTCCATCCAGGAACACTGAAGCTTTCTTT.

Ten or more counts support this clonotype. The genes are TRBV27 and TRBJ1-2; D call uncertain. The CDR3 totals 12 residues. Between the trimmed V and J ends, which lost 5 bases and 3 bases, there was a span of 7 bases. Germline CDR1 and CDR2: MNHEY and SMNVEV (reference sequence). The CDR3 coding sequence is TGTGCCAGCAGTCGGATATACTATGGCTACACCTTC. This codes for CASSRIYYGYTF.

The gene calls are TRBV12-3 or TRBV12-4 and TRBJ2-3, with D unclear. The CDR3 extends over 13 amino acids. Trimming took off 7 bases at V and 2 bases at J, with 10 bases between the two ends. The CDR3 DNA is TGTGCCAGCAACTTCCGGACCACAGATACGCAGTATTTT. Residues: CASNFRTTDTQYF.

This clonotype was seen ten or more times. This rearrangement joins TRBV4-2 to TRBJ1-1; no reliable D call. The germline V gene encodes CDR1 LGHNA and CDR2 YNFKEQ. Trimming shortened V by 4 bases and J by 5 bases, and 20 bases separated the two germline ends. CDR3 length: 16 residues. As DNA, the CDR3 is TGTGCCAGCAGCCTGAGTGAAATTGGGGTCGGGACTGAAGCTTTCTTT. Translating it yields CASSLSEIGVGTEAFF.

The chain recombines TRBV21-1 with TRBJ2-1; the listed D gene, TRBD1, was not tested against the DNA. TRBV21-1 counts as a pseudogene. The CDR3 loop spans 18 amino acids. CDR3 coding DNA: TGTGCCAGCAACCCAACCGGGACAGGAGTGCGGCCCTACAATGATCAGTTCTTC. Translated: CASNPTGTGVRPYNDQFF.

This clonotype was counted ten times or more. V and J are TRBV7-3 and TRBJ2-3; D is perhaps TRBD2 (5 bases). The CDR3 spans 15 residues. Germline CDR1 is SGHTA and CDR2 is FQGTGA. V was trimmed by 5 bases and J by 0 bases, leaving 12 bases between them. The CDR3 is CASSPGLISTDTQYF. The DNA for the CDR3 is TGTGCCAGCAGCCCAGGACTTATTAGCACAGATACGCAGTATTTT.

This clonotype was detected only a few times. V usage is TRBV6-1 and J usage is TRBJ1-2, with D unclear. The CDR3 spans 14 residues. Germline-derived CDR1 and CDR2 are MNHNS and SASEGT. Deletions cut 5 bases from V and 4 bases from J, with 14 bases between. The CDR3 loop reads CASSTSSNVYGYTF. The CDR3 coding sequence is TGTGCCAGCAGTACATCGTCAAACGTCTATGGCTACACCTTC.

This clonotype showed up many times. The chain joins TRBV5-1 to TRBJ2-6, with D perhaps matching TRBD1 (6 bases). The CDR3 has 17 residues. CDR1 and CDR2 from the germline V gene are SGHRS and YFSETQ. Trimming took off 4 bases at V and 4 bases at J, with 18 bases between the two ends. In DNA, the CDR3 is TGCGCCAGCAGCCCGGGACATCAGGCCTCGGGGGCCAACGTCCTGACTTTC. Its translation is CASSPGHQASGANVLTF. The complete variable domain, with remaining parts taken from reference TRBV5-1 and TRBJ2-6, reads KAGVTQTPRYLIKTRGQQVTLSCSPISGHRSVSWYQQTPGQGLQFLFEYFSETQRNKGNFPGRFSGRQFSNSRSEMNVSTLELGDSALYLCASSPGHQASGANVLTFGAGSRLTVL.

This clonotype was detected many times. The chain has TRBV11-2 and TRBJ2-2; TRBD2 aligns across 15 bases. The CDR3 has 18 residues. J lost 7 bases, V lost 5 bases, and 11 bases had no gene match. Germline values: CDR1 SGHAT, CDR2 FQNNGV. CDR3 DNA sequence: TGTGCCAGCAGCCCCCAGGGACTAGCGGGGGGTATTGACGGGGAGCTGTTTTTT. Translation gives CASSPQGLAGGIDGELFF.

This clonotype came up many times. This sequence joins TRBV11-2 and TRBJ1-5, with 9 bases identical to TRBD1. The CDR3 length is 22 residues. V shed 5 bases and J 3 bases; nucleotides not matched to a gene: 26. Germline values: CDR1 SGHAT, CDR2 FQNNGV. The chain's CDR3 is CASSQGQGLLILSDLANQPQHF. CDR3 sequence (DNA): TGTGCCAGCAGCCAGGGACAGGGACTCCTTATTTTGAGTGATTTGGCCAATCAGCCCCAGCATTTT.

The table lists this clonotype with many counts. The J gene is TRBJ1-4, the V gene TRBV4-1; weak D call: TRBD1 (5 bases). This CDR3 has 17 residues. The V end was cut by 2 bases, the J end by 11 bases, with 24 bases between. Germline V CDR1 and CDR2: MGHRA, YSYEKL. The CDR3 sequence: CASSQPDRDQLRWKLFF. The CDR3 region has the DNA TGCGCCAGCAGCCAACCCGACCGGGACCAATTGAGGTGGAAACTGTTTTTT.

This clonotype was found many times. J is TRBJ2-7 and V is TRBV6-2 or TRBV6-3; unclear D gene. This CDR3 spans 13 amino acids. The V end lost 0 bases, the J end lost 3 bases, and 6 bases lay between the germline ends. CDR1 MNHEY and CDR2 SVGEGT come from the germline V gene. CDR3: CASSYSQDYEQYF. CDR3 in DNA: TGTGCCAGCAGTTACTCCCAGGACTACGAGCAGTACTTC.

This clonotype was observed at least ten times. The rearrangement uses TRBV5-1 and TRBJ1-6; D is undetermined. The germline V gene encodes CDR1 SGHRS and CDR2 YFSETQ. The CDR3 spans 14 residues. V lost 1 base, J lost 4 bases, and 6 bases lay in between. CDR3 bases: TGCGCCAGCAGCTTGCTCGGATATAATTCACCCCTCCACTTT. As protein: CASSLLGYNSPLHF.

As concerns this clonotype: Given a much more abundant clone one base away, this may be a read error. This chain uses TRBV7-9 with TRBJ2-2; D gene unclear. The CDR3 contains 13 residues. Germline CDR1 reads SEHNR; CDR2 reads FQNEAQ (reference sequence). DNA of the CDR3: TGTACCAGCAGCTATGACGGTACCGGGGAGCTGTTTTTT. Translated, it gives CTSSYDGTGELFF.